Listed here are 29 T cell receptor beta chains from one sample, sequenced in a study of tumor-infiltrating lymphocytes in primary liver carcinoma (dated by TCRdb to about 2017). RNA from unsorted whole blood was extracted with TRIzol reagent, and germline DNA was obtained with the DNeasy Blood & Tissue kit. TCRdb shows the sequencer as Illumina HiSeq 2500. Starting from 450 to 500 ng total RNA, TCRbeta-specific cDNA was produced by reverse transcription with a constant-region primer and ProtoScript II reverse transcriptase. TCRbeta libraries were built with three nested multiplex PCR rounds, a slightly modified ARM-PCR procedure. Multiplex TRBV1-TRBV30 forward primers and a Cbeta reverse primer were used in the first two PCR rounds, each of which was run for around 10 cycles. TCRdb cleaned the public reads at Q25 with fastp, built clones with MiXCR and kept in-frame beta chains. A single entry per CDR3 protein holds the most common genes and DNA from its merged rows. This sample is represented by almost 200,000 distinct CDR3 sequences; approximately 64% of them were singletons. The biggest ten clones account for 6% to 8.5% of the sample.

Sequencing input: peripheral blood. The source is a woman aged 60 to 75 with primary liver carcinoma and hepatitis B virus infection.

V and J are TRBV7-8 and TRBJ1-1; D remains unclear. This CDR3 is built from 14 residues. CDR1 is SGHVS, CDR2 FQNEAQ, per germline. V gave up 0 bases and J gave up 1 base, with 6 bases separating them. CDR3 residues: CASSLALRNTEAFF. The CDR3 DNA reads as TGTGCCAGCAGCTTAGCTCTCCGGAACACTGAAGCTTTCTTT.

This clonotype was detected a few times. V usage is TRBV12-5 and J usage is TRBJ2-7; TRBD2 is a possible D gene (5 bases). This CDR3 region has 16 residues. Germline V CDR1 and CDR2: LGHNT, FRNRAP. V shed 4 bases and J shed 6 bases, with 22 bases lying between them. The CDR3 bases are TGTGCTAGTGGTTCCGGACCGCCTAGGACGCGGGCCGAGCAGTACTTC. Translating gives CASGSGPPRTRAEQYF.

This clonotype was picked up many times. The chain has TRBV29-1 and TRBJ2-1; possibly TRBD2 for D (6 bases). CDR3 length: 14 amino acids. Germline CDR1 SQVTM, CDR2 ANQGSEA. Trimming removed 5 bases from V and 8 bases from J, with 19 bases in between. This CDR3 reads CSVLGGRLVDEQFF. CDR3 bases: TGCAGCGTTCTAGGTGGGAGGCTGGTTGATGAGCAGTTCTTC.

The chain links TRBV11-2 to TRBJ2-3, with D tentatively TRBD2 (6 bases). Trimming removed 1 base from V and 5 bases from J, with 10 bases in between. The CDR3 is 14 residues long. CDR1 is SGHAT, CDR2 FQNNGV, per germline. For the CDR3, the DNA is TGTGCCAGCAGCTTAGCGGGAGCAAGAGATACGCAGTATTTT. This translates into CASSLAGARDTQYF.

The chain employs TRBV29-1 and TRBJ2-5; TRBD1 matches at 9 bases. This CDR3 contains 14 residues. J lost 5 bases, V lost 7 bases, and 11 bases had no gene match. Germline lookup yields CDR1 SQVTM and CDR2 ANQGSEA. The CDR3 sequence: CSAVTGGLFETQYF. Here the CDR3 DNA reads TGCAGCGCAGTGACAGGGGGTCTGTTTGAGACCCAGTACTTC.

Concerning this clonotype itself: An end of the junction differs from the germline gene, which may be a read error. The chain couples TRBV2 to TRBJ2-7; D is undetermined. Germline CDR1 SNHLY, CDR2 FYNNEI. CDR3 size: 12 residues. This CDR3 is CVSSDPSYEQYF. DNA for the CDR3: TGTGTCAGCAGTGACCCCTCCTACGAGCAGTACTTC.

The chain couples TRBV7-9 to TRBJ1-5; a possible D gene is TRBD1 (5 bases). Trimming left V 4 bases short and J 7 bases short, with 17 bases between. Germline CDR1 and CDR2: SEHNR and FQNEAQ (reference sequence). The CDR3 sequence is 15 residues long. The CDR3, as DNA: TGTGCCAGCAGCTCCGGGACCCACAAGAACCAGCCCCAGCATTTT. It encodes CASSSGTHKNQPQHF.

This clonotype was detected only once. One base away lies a much larger clone, so this may be a sequencing read error. The chain joins TRBV14 to TRBJ2-5, with a tentative D call TRBD2 (6 bases). The V end lost 8 bases, the J end lost 7 bases, and 17 bases lay between the germline ends. CDR3 length: 13 residues. CDR1 is SGHDN and CDR2 is FVKESK in the germline V gene. The CDR3 DNA is TGTGCCAGCTCCGGGGTCCTCGGGGGGACCCAGTACTTC. Translating it yields CASSGVLGGTQYF.

The V call is TRBV10-3, the J call TRBJ2-3; D is ambiguous. Looked up from germline, CDR1 is ENHRY and CDR2 is SYGVKD. CDR3 size: 15 residues. V was cut by 4 bases and J by 2 bases, with 13 bases left in between. Written as DNA, the CDR3 is TGTGCCATCAGTGGCTCGTGGGTATTCACAGATACGCAGTATTTT. Protein: CAISGSWVFTDTQYF.

This clonotype was detected many times. The chain uses TRBV4-1 and TRBJ2-2, with D unresolved. The germline V gene has CDR1 MGHRA and CDR2 YSYEKL. V shed 4 bases and J shed 1 base, with 16 bases lying between them. This CDR3 has 17 amino acids. The DNA for the CDR3 is TGCGCCAGCAGCCCGCTCCCCCTGACTGGGAACACCGGGGAGCTGTTTTTT. Translating gives CASSPLPLTGNTGELFF.

Comments on this clonotype: This likely comes from a read error, as the CDR3 has no conserved phenylalanine or tryptophan at its end. The chain has TRBV30 and TRBJ1-2; D is ambiguous. CDR1 and CDR2 from the germline V gene are GTSNPN and SVGIG (reference sequence). V was clipped by 1 base and J by 1 base, with 16 bases between them. The CDR3 length is 16 residues. The CDR3 protein is CAWSGLRPLDNYGYTL. As DNA, the CDR3 is TGTGCCTGGAGTGGCCTTCGGCCGCTAGATAACTATGGCTACACCTTA.

This clonotype showed up just once. The germline gene is not matched at one end of the junction; a read error may be the cause. This chain links TRBV7-9 with TRBJ2-3; no reliable D call. CDR3 length: 14 residues. In germline, CDR1 is SEHNR, CDR2 FQNEAQ (reference sequence). The CDR3 protein is CASSLESSTDMQYF. CDR3 sequence (DNA): TGTGCCAGCAGCCTTGAGTCCAGCACAGATATGCAGTATTTT.

Comments on this clonotype: One end of the junction is discordant with germline, which a read error may explain. The gene calls are TRBV11-2 and TRBJ1-6; weak D call: TRBD1 (6 bases). The CDR3 spans 15 residues. Per germline, CDR1 SGHAT and CDR2 FQNNGV. CDR3 protein: CASSYRDREWSPFHF. Here the CDR3 DNA reads TGTGCCAGCAGCTACAGGGATAGGGAATGGTCACCCTTCCACTTT.

V is TRBV11-2 and J is TRBJ1-2; 7 bases align to TRBD1. The CDR3 length is 16 residues. Germline assignment: CDR1 SGHAT and CDR2 FQNNGV. DNA for the CDR3: TGTGTCAACAGCACTACGACAGGGAGGGTGGACTATGGCTACACCTTC. Amino acids: CVNSTTTGRVDYGYTF.

This clonotype showed up just a few times. The chain is built from TRBV12-3 or TRBV12-4 and TRBJ2-1; D remains unclear. The germline V and J ends were trimmed by 5 bases and 4 bases, with 9 bases remaining between them. This CDR3 is 13 amino acids long. CDR3 region: CASSPRIYNEQFF. CDR3 nucleotides: TGTGCCAGCAGTCCCCGGATTTACAATGAGCAGTTCTTC.

The V call is TRBV30, the J call TRBJ2-7; TRBD1 matches 8 bases. This CDR3 comprises 13 residues. The germline gives CDR1 GTSNPN, CDR2 SVGIG (reference sequence). J lost 2 bases, V lost 5 bases, and 5 bases had no gene match. The CDR3 spells CAWGTGSAYEQYF. DNA of the CDR3: TGTGCCTGGGGGACAGGTTCCGCCTACGAGCAGTACTTC. The full variable domain, in which reference TRBV30 and TRBJ2-7 provide the parts outside the CDR3, is SQTIHQWPATLVQPVGSPLSLECTVEGTSNPNLYWYRQAAGRGLQLLFYSVGIGQISSEVPQNLSASRPQDRQFILSSKKLLLSDSGFYLCAWGTGSAYEQYFGPGTRLTVT.

Here the CDR3 DNA reads TGTGCCAGCAGCATGGGGCGGGAAGGGGATACGCAGTATTTT. Protein product: CASSMGREGDTQYF. The chain has TRBV5-4 and TRBJ2-3, with D possibly TRBD2 on 6 matching bases. The CDR3 consists of 14 residues. The germline V gene has CDR1 SGHNT and CDR2 YYREEE (reference sequence). V was shortened by 4 bases and J by 6 bases, with 15 bases between the two germline ends. The full variable domain, its missing parts supplied by reference TRBV5-4 and TRBJ2-3, is ETGVTQSPTHLIKTRGQQVTLRCSSQSGHNTVSWYQQALGQGPQFIFQYYREEENGRGNFPPRFSGLQFPNYSSELNVNALELDDSALYLCASSMGREGDTQYFGPGTRLTVL.

On this clonotype: A read error may produce the germline difference seen at one junction end. The chain recombines TRBV30 with TRBJ2-3, with D perhaps TRBD2 (6 bases). CDR3 size: 15 residues. Per the germline V gene, CDR1 is GTSNPN and CDR2 is SVGIG (reference sequence). For the CDR3, the DNA is TGTGCCGGGAGTGGGGACTTCCTCCTCACAGATACGCAGTATTTT. This sequence encodes CAGSGDFLLTDTQYF.

As concerns this clonotype: Since a much larger clone is just one base distant, this may be a read error. The chain carries TRBV6-1 and TRBJ1-1; no reliable D call. The CDR3 extends over 13 amino acids. Germline CDR1 reads MNHNS; CDR2 reads SASEGT. V gave up 10 bases and J gave up 1 base, with 13 bases separating them. CDR3 DNA: TGTGCCACCACAAGGGTTGGGAACACTGAAGCTTTCTTT. Residues: CATTRVGNTEAFF.

Remarks on this clonotype: A much larger clone differs by one base, so this may be a read error. This chain uses TRBV12-3 or TRBV12-4 with TRBJ2-1; no firm D call. CDR3 length: 15 residues. V was shortened by 0 bases and J by 2 bases, with 8 bases between the two germline ends. In DNA, the CDR3 is TGTGCCAGCAGTTTAGCGAGGTCGGCCTACAATGAGCAGTTCTTC. Its protein product is CASSLARSAYNEQFF.

Turning to this clonotype: At one boundary the junction diverges from the germline segment, which might be a read error. The V call is TRBV4-1, the J call TRBJ2-2; TRBD1 matches 8 bases. Germline V gene sequence: CDR1 MGHRA, CDR2 YSYEKL. The CDR3 consists of 15 residues. The CDR3 loop is CASSQGQGNTGEPFF. The CDR3 coding sequence is TGCGCCAGCAGCCAAGGACAGGGGAACACCGGGGAGCCGTTTTTT.

CDR3 bases: TGTGCCAGCCTAACCTGGGGGGGAATACCTAGCGGGTCTACCTACAATGAGCAGTTCTTC. Its translation: CASLTWGGIPSGSTYNEQFF. V and J are TRBV11-3 and TRBJ2-1; 8 bases are shared with TRBD2. The CDR3 runs 20 residues. CDR1 and CDR2 (germline): SGHNT, YENEEA. Trimming removed 8 bases from V and 2 bases from J; junction bases left unmatched: 23.

This chain joins TRBV12-3 or TRBV12-4 and TRBJ2-1; 8 bases are a match to TRBD1. With 5 bases clipped from V and 9 bases from J, the junction kept 15 bases outside the gene matches. CDR3 size: 16 residues. The CDR3 here is CASSPCPLDRDSEQFF. DNA for the CDR3: TGTGCCAGCAGTCCTTGCCCACTGGACAGGGACAGTGAGCAGTTCTTC.

Ten or more counts support this clonotype. The genes are TRBV11-2 and TRBJ2-7, with D hard to call. CDR1 is SGHAT and CDR2 is FQNNGV in the germline V gene. The V end lost 1 base, the J end lost 3 bases, and 4 bases lay between the germline ends. CDR3 length: 12 residues. DNA for the CDR3: TGTGCCAGCAGCTTAGGTTTCTACGAGCAGTACTTC. This translates into CASSLGFYEQYF. Combining the CDR3 with reference TRBV11-2 and TRBJ2-7 gives the whole variable domain EAGVAQSPRYKIIEKRQSVAFWCNPISGHATLYWYQQILGQGPKLLIQFQNNGVVDDSQLPKDRFSAERLKGVDSTLKIQPAKLEDSAVYLCASSLGFYEQYFGPGTRLTVT.

This clonotype was observed a handful of times. The chain employs TRBV5-1 and TRBJ1-3; D gene uncertain. The CDR3 covers 14 residues. Trimming stripped 4 bases from V and 1 base from J, with 9 bases between. Per the germline V gene, CDR1 is SGHRS and CDR2 is YFSETQ. The CDR3 loop is CASSRELSGNTIYF. The DNA for the CDR3 is TGCGCCAGCAGCCGAGAGTTATCTGGAAACACCATATATTTT.

Turning to this clonotype: This may arise from a read error, as a much more abundant clone is one base away. The chain combines TRBV10-3 with TRBJ2-3, with D hard to call. V was clipped by 6 bases and J by 7 bases, with 14 bases between them. The CDR3 consists of 13 residues. The V gene's germline CDR1 is ENHRY and CDR2 SYGVKD. The CDR3 reads CAIRGKGLNTQYF. DNA of the CDR3: TGTGCCATCAGGGGGAAGGGCCTGAATACGCAGTATTTT.

Many counts were recorded for this clonotype. V gene TRBV6-5 combines with J gene TRBJ1-1; 8 bases match TRBD1. Germline CDR1 MNHEY, CDR2 SVGAGI. The CDR3 length is 13 residues. Germline trimming cut 6 bases from V and 4 bases from J; bases unmatched to any gene: 4. The CDR3 loop reads CASSQQGGTEAFF. The CDR3 DNA follows: TGTGCCAGCAGCCAACAGGGGGGCACTGAAGCTTTCTTT.

This clonotype appeared a single time. Since a much larger clone is just one base distant, this may be a read error. V gene TRBV30 combines with J gene TRBJ2-3; D not certain. Germline V gives CDR1 GTSNPN, CDR2 SVGIG (reference sequence). V lost 4 bases to trimming and J lost 1 base, with 6 bases between them. The CDR3 sequence is 12 residues long. The CDR3 spells CAWTPGTDTQYF. CDR3 DNA: TGTGCCTGGACCCCCGGCACAGATACGCAGTATTTT.

On this clonotype itself: One end of the junction is discordant with germline, which a read error may explain. The gene calls are TRBV30 and TRBJ2-3, with D perhaps matching TRBD2 (6 bases). Germline V gene data show CDR1 as GTSNPN and CDR2 as SVGIG (reference sequence). The CDR3 sequence is 14 residues long. CDR3 sequence: CARRPGDHTDTQYF. CDR3 bases: TGTGCCAGGAGGCCGGGGGATCACACAGATACGCAGTATTTT.